The 30 T cell receptor beta chains below were found in one sample sequenced in a study of blood T cells in healthy people across ages. Together with a sample-barcoded 5' primer, a J-beta primer mix was included in a second PCR lasting roughly 6 to 12 cycles. One entry per CDR3 protein, called by TCRdb with MiXCR from the 5' RACE reads. Of fewer than 750,000 distinct CDR3 sequences in the sample, approximately 52% were seen once. The sample consisted of blood. The receptors were sampled from a woman at least 80 years old in good health.

This clonotype has just a few counts. The CDR3 region is CASSFEQGLGGSNSPLHF. As DNA, the CDR3 is TGTGCCAGCAGTTTTGAACAGGGTCTCGGGGGAAGCAATTCACCCCTCCACTTT. V gene TRBV12-3 or TRBV12-4 combines with J gene TRBJ1-6; weak D call: TRBD1 (6 bases). This CDR3 contains 18 residues. V lost 3 bases to trimming and J lost 7 bases, with 22 bases between them.

Regarding this clonotype: A read error may produce the germline difference seen at one junction end. This sequence joins TRBV7-2 and TRBJ1-4; 7 bases agree with TRBD1. In germline, CDR1 is SGHTA, CDR2 FQGNSA. The CDR3 covers 14 residues. In DNA, the CDR3 is TGTGTCAGCAGCTTTACAGGGGCGGGAGAAAAACTGTTTTTT. This gives the protein CVSSFTGAGEKLFF.

Turning to this clonotype: Given a much more abundant clone one base away, this may be a read error. The genes are TRBV29-1 and TRBJ2-5; D is uncertain. Germline CDR1 is SQVTM and CDR2 is ANQGSEA. The CDR3 loop spans 10 amino acids. V gave up 5 bases and J gave up 11 bases, with 12 bases separating them. Written as DNA, the CDR3 is TGCAGCGTTAATTACAATGAGCAGTACTTC. It specifies CSVNYNEQYF.

V is TRBV29-1 and J is TRBJ2-6; D unclear. The CDR3 spans 15 residues. CDR1 is SQVTM and CDR2 is ANQGSEA in the germline V gene. V lost 3 bases and J lost 0, with 9 bases in between. The CDR3 nucleotides read TGCAGCGTTGATGTGGGTCGCTCTGGGGCCAACGTCCTGACTTTC. Its translation: CSVDVGRSGANVLTF.

For this clonotype: Given a much more abundant clone one base away, this may be a read error. The chain uses TRBV6-1 and TRBJ2-1, with D possibly being TRBD2 (7 bases). Germline loops: CDR1 MNHNS, CDR2 SASEGT. The CDR3 extends over 13 amino acids. Trimming cost V 8 bases and J 5 bases, with 13 bases left between them. CDR3 nucleotide sequence: TGTGCCAGCGGGGGGGCTACCGACAATGAGCAGTTCTTC. This codes for CASGGATDNEQFF.

The rearrangement links TRBV5-5 to TRBJ2-1; the D is unclear. Germline V lookup: CDR1 SGHKS, CDR2 YYEKEE (reference sequence). The CDR3 contains 13 residues. Trimming left V 2 bases short and J 5 bases short, with 8 bases between. The CDR3: CASSFNSNNEQFF. Here the CDR3 DNA reads TGTGCCAGCAGCTTCAACAGTAACAATGAGCAGTTCTTC.

A word on this clonotype: It may be a read error: a sequence one base away is much more abundant. The chain employs TRBV7-2 and TRBJ2-1; D possibly corresponds to TRBD2 (6 bases). The CDR3 is 15 amino acids. Per the germline V gene, CDR1 is SGHTA and CDR2 is FQGNSA. The CDR3 sequence: CACSILSGPYNEQFF. CDR3 DNA: TGTGCCTGCAGCATACTAAGCGGGCCTTACAATGAGCAGTTCTTC.

In this sample, this clonotype turned up a few times. The genes are TRBV5-1 and TRBJ2-5; D not certain. Trimming took 0 bases from V and 6 from J, leaving 6 bases between them. Germline CDR1 is SGHRS and CDR2 is YFSETQ. The CDR3 sequence is 12 residues long. The chain's CDR3 is CASSLDRQTQYF. The DNA for the CDR3 is TGCGCCAGCAGCTTGGACAGACAGACCCAGTACTTC.

On this clonotype: A much more abundant neighbour one base away suggests this may be a read error. The chain links TRBV12-3 or TRBV12-4 to TRBJ2-5; D is ambiguous. The J call may be in error: the DNA end matches TRBJ2-4 better. The CDR3 spans 13 residues. This chain's CDR3 is CASSQYSMNIQYF. In DNA, the CDR3 is TGTGCCAGCAGTCAGTACAGTATGAACATTCAGTACTTC.

The chain employs TRBV4-3 and TRBJ2-1; no definite D call. Looked up from germline, CDR1 is LGHNA and CDR2 is YSLEER. V was shortened by 0 bases and J by 8 bases, with 14 bases between the two germline ends. This CDR3 is 15 amino acids long. The CDR3 sequence is CASSQDRSDGDEQFF. The CDR3 nucleotides read TGCGCCAGCAGCCAAGACCGAAGCGATGGAGATGAGCAGTTCTTC.

In this sample, this clonotype turned up many times. V gene TRBV12-3 or TRBV12-4 combines with J gene TRBJ2-1; 12 bases match TRBD2. The V gene end was trimmed by 6 bases and the J gene end by 6 bases; junction bases not matched to a gene: 12. The CDR3 runs to 17 residues. The CDR3 loop is CASRSSVRLAGANEQFF. The DNA of the CDR3 is TGTGCCAGCAGATCATCCGTTCGACTAGCGGGAGCCAATGAGCAGTTCTTC.

V and J are TRBV27 and TRBJ2-1; 11 bases fit TRBD1. This CDR3 contains 17 residues. V gave up 2 bases and J gave up 0 bases; unmatched junction bases: 3. Looked up from germline, CDR1 is MNHEY and CDR2 is SMNVEV (reference sequence). CDR3: CASSLRTGGHSYNEQFF. The CDR3 DNA sequence: TGTGCCAGCAGTTTACGGACAGGGGGCCACTCCTACAATGAGCAGTTCTTC.

Regarding this clonotype: At one end, the junction sequence differs from germline, possibly due to a read error. V gene TRBV7-2 combines with J gene TRBJ2-1, with unresolved D. CDR1 is SGHTA and CDR2 is FQGNSA in the germline V gene. This CDR3 has 12 amino acids. CDR3 coding DNA: TGTGCCAGCGGCTTAGCCCGCAATGAGCAGTTCTTC. This translates into CASGLARNEQFF.

The CDR3 loop is CASSQQTLSADEQYF. CDR3 bases: TGCGCCAGCAGCCAGCAGACCCTCAGCGCCGACGAGCAGTACTTC. The chain has TRBV4-1 and TRBJ2-5; D is ambiguous. The end of the DNA fits TRBJ2-7 better, so the J call may be wrong. CDR3 length: 15 residues. Germline V gene sequence: CDR1 MGHRA, CDR2 YSYEKL.

Note on this clonotype: A read error may be the cause here, since a much bigger clone is one base away. This chain joins TRBV5-1 and TRBJ2-7; 11 bases fit TRBD2. V trimming: 7 bases; J trimming: 6 bases; junction bases outside the gene matches: 9. Germline V gene sequence: CDR1 SGHRS, CDR2 YFSETQ. The CDR3 loop spans 14 amino acids. CDR3 coding DNA: TGCGCCAGCCGTATAGCGGGAGGGGGTCGCGAGCAGTACTTC. It specifies CASRIAGGGREQYF.

This clonotype was found many times. The J gene is TRBJ2-4, the V gene TRBV20-1, with D perhaps TRBD2 (6 bases). The CDR3 totals 14 residues. Germline CDR1 is DFQATT and CDR2 is SNEGSKA (reference sequence). The ends were cut back, 6 bases at V and 7 bases at J, with 19 bases in the middle. The CDR3 here is CSAAQGLRTNIQYF. The CDR3 nucleotides are TGCAGTGCCGCTCAGGGACTCCGAACTAACATTCAGTACTTC.

Only a few counts were recorded for this clonotype. The chain has TRBV7-2 and TRBJ1-5; no definite D call. Looked up from germline, CDR1 is SGHTA and CDR2 is FQGNSA. This CDR3 region has 14 residues. Trimming pared 5 bases from V and 5 bases from J, leaving 13 bases between. In DNA, the CDR3 is TGTGCCAGCAGCGTAGAAAGGAGTTATCAGCCCCAGCATTTT. Its translation is CASSVERSYQPQHF.

The genes are TRBV18 and TRBJ2-5; the match to TRBD1 covers 8 bases. This CDR3 region has 14 residues. V trimming: 3 bases; J trimming: 7 bases; junction bases outside the gene matches: 7. Germline V gives CDR1 KGHSH, CDR2 LQKENI. The CDR3 sequence: CASSPSGQGRTQYF. In DNA, the CDR3 is TGTGCCAGCTCACCCTCCGGACAGGGAAGGACCCAGTACTTC.

This clonotype was detected many times. The chain joins TRBV6-6 to TRBJ2-3, with D tentatively TRBD1 (5 bases). The CDR3 spans 13 residues. The germline V gene encodes CDR1 MNHNY and CDR2 SVGAGI (reference sequence). Trimming stripped 6 bases from V and 4 bases from J, with 11 bases between. CDR3 in DNA: TGTGCCAGCAGAGAAGGGGCGGCAGATACGCAGTATTTT. Translation: CASREGAADTQYF.

This clonotype was seen ten or more times. V gene TRBV5-1 combines with J gene TRBJ2-5, with no clear D. V lost 2 bases to trimming and J lost 1 base, with 6 bases between them. The CDR3 is 13 residues long. Germline V gene data show CDR1 as SGHRS and CDR2 as YFSETQ. The CDR3 reads CASSLYAQETQYF. As DNA, the CDR3 is TGCGCCAGCAGCTTATACGCCCAAGAGACCCAGTACTTC.

This clonotype was observed at least ten times. The J gene is TRBJ2-7, the V gene TRBV27, with a tentative D call TRBD1 (6 bases). This CDR3 spans 13 amino acids. The germline V and J ends were trimmed by 6 bases and 3 bases, with 12 bases remaining between them. CDR1 MNHEY and CDR2 SMNVEV come from the germline V gene (reference sequence). The CDR3 coding sequence is TGTGCCAGCAGGGACACAGGGTACTACGAGCAGTACTTC. Translation gives CASRDTGYYEQYF.

This clonotype has a single count. The rearrangement joins TRBV7-3 to TRBJ2-5, with D possibly being TRBD1 or TRBD2 (7 bases each). The V end was cut by 5 bases, the J end by 2 bases, with 15 bases between. Germline lookup yields CDR1 SGHTA and CDR2 FQGTGA. The CDR3 runs to 15 residues. CDR3 in amino acids: CASSEHRGGQETQYF. For the CDR3, the DNA is TGTGCCAGCAGCGAACACAGGGGAGGGCAAGAGACCCAGTACTTC.

This clonotype has at least ten counts. V usage is TRBV3-1 and J usage is TRBJ1-4; TRBD1 matches 9 bases. In germline, CDR1 is LGHDT, CDR2 YNNKEL (reference sequence). This CDR3 contains 15 residues. Unmatched junction bases numbered 3, after V lost 0 bases and J lost 7 bases. Here the CDR3 DNA reads TGTGCCAGCAGCCAAGATTGGGACAGGGCTGAAAAACTGTTTTTT. Encoded protein: CASSQDWDRAEKLFF.

For this clonotype: A much larger clonotype is one base distant, so this may be a read error. V and J are TRBV4-1 and TRBJ2-5, with D uncertain. The last part of the DNA fits TRBJ2-1 better; the J call may be wrong. Germline V lookup: CDR1 MGHRA, CDR2 YSYEKL. CDR3 length equals 13 residues. In nucleotides, the CDR3 is TGCGCCAGCAGCCAATATCTCCAAGAGACCCAGTTCTTC. Amino acid sequence: CASSQYLQETQFF.

The chain combines TRBV12-3 or TRBV12-4 with TRBJ2-5; D not resolved. Trimming pared 4 bases from V and 3 bases from J, leaving 9 bases between. The CDR3 contains 13 residues. CDR3 protein: CASSSGEKETQYF. In nucleotides, the CDR3 is TGTGCCAGCAGTTCTGGGGAAAAAGAGACCCAGTACTTC.

V and J are TRBV10-2 and TRBJ1-2, with 8 nucleotides matching TRBD1. CDR3 length: 15 amino acids. V lost 6 bases and J lost 4; bases outside the gene matches: 10. CDR1 and CDR2 from the germline V gene are WSHSY and SAAADI. The CDR3 here is CASSVGQGAAYGYTF. The CDR3 DNA reads as TGCGCCAGCAGCGTTGGGCAGGGGGCCGCCTATGGCTACACCTTC.

This clonotype appeared a single time. The chain carries TRBV12-3 or TRBV12-4 and TRBJ1-5; maybe TRBD1 (6 bases). The CDR3 totals 14 residues. V lost 3 bases and J 11 bases, leaving 17 bases between the germline ends. CDR3 amino acids: CASSFGQGRAAQHF. CDR3 DNA: TGTGCCAGCAGTTTCGGGCAGGGGAGGGCGGCCCAGCATTTT.

The CDR3 here is CASSLDDARAGELFF. The CDR3 DNA reads as TGTGCCAGCAGCTTGGACGACGCCAGGGCCGGGGAGCTGTTTTTT. The chain carries TRBV7-3 and TRBJ2-2, with a tentative D call TRBD1 (5 bases). The V gene lost 3 bases and the J gene lost 6 bases, with 14 bases spanning the gap. Germline V gene lookup returns CDR1 SGHTA and CDR2 FQGTGA. The CDR3 has 15 amino acids.

For this clonotype: This may come from a read error, since a much larger clone is one base off. The chain combines TRBV3-1 with TRBJ2-3; the D is unclear. This CDR3 is 12 amino acids long. Germline V gene data show CDR1 as LGHDT and CDR2 as YNNKEL (reference sequence). The CDR3 coding sequence is TGTGTCAGCAGCCAAGTGGAAGATACGCAGTATTTT. Encoded protein: CVSSQVEDTQYF.

The chain carries TRBV18 and TRBJ2-7, with D hard to call. Germline CDR1 is KGHSH and CDR2 is LQKENI. Trimming shortened V by 2 bases and J by 0 bases, and 14 bases separated the two germline ends. CDR3 size: 16 residues. CDR3 residues: CASSPLAAWSSYEQYF. CDR3 DNA sequence: TGTGCCAGCTCACCATTGGCCGCCTGGAGCTCCTACGAGCAGTACTTC. The complete variable domain, with remaining parts taken from reference TRBV18 and TRBJ2-7, reads NAGVMQNPRHLVRRRGQEARLRCSPMKGHSHVYWYRQLPEEGLKFMVYLQKENIIDESGMPKERFSAEFPKEGPSILRIQQVVRGDSAAYFCASSPLAAWSSYEQYFGPGTRLTVT.